Below, one T cell receptor beta chain is given with its context. Original analysis: Nucleated cell number was recorded as an estimate derived from reference gene primer amplification. Data came from immunoSEQ multiplex PCR; TCRdb stores just in-frame clones and leaves some out. The DNA was the basis for D and trimming; V, J and clone size are from that table. Of 100,000 to 150,000 clones in the sample, around 80% are singletons; the top ten hold 1.5% to 2%. The data were obtained in a study of blood T cell repertoires in COVID-19. Turning to the study itself: The United States, Italy and Spain supplied acute and convalescent COVID-19 samples.

CDR1 is MNHEY and CDR2 is SVGAGI in the germline V gene. CDR3 length equals 13 residues. Deletions cut 9 bases from V and 5 bases from J, with 16 bases between. Sequenced sample: peripheral blood. The receptor was derived from a man aged 65 to 79 with acute or convalescent COVID-19. The chain employs TRBV6-5 and TRBJ1-1, with D possibly matching TRBD1 (6 bases). CDR3 in amino acids: CASSQYGQTEAFF. The CDR3 nucleotides read TGTGCCAGTAGCCAATATGGACAGACTGAAGCTTTCTTT.